Following are 26 T cell receptor beta chains from one sample sequenced in a study of T cells in tuberculosis. Clones were read by immunoSEQ multiplex PCR, and TCRdb kept only the in-frame ones, dropping some. Here the sample spans fewer than 45,000 clones, about 95% being singletons. The sequencing input was PBMCs. The receptors stem from a donor aged 5-35 years with latent tuberculosis or without tuberculosis infection.

The J gene is TRBJ2-7, the V gene TRBV12-5, with 8 bases aligning to TRBD2. Germline lookup yields CDR1 LGHNT and CDR2 FRNRAP. The ends lost 7 bases at V and 0 bases at J; junction bases unmatched: 5. This CDR3 contains 14 residues. CDR3 protein: CASVIAGNSYEQYF. Written as DNA, the CDR3 is TGTGCTAGTGTCATAGCGGGAAACTCCTACGAGCAGTACTTC.

V gene TRBV5-4 combines with J gene TRBJ1-1; weak D call: TRBD1 (6 bases). The CDR3 contains 16 residues. The V end was cut by 0 bases, the J end by 0 bases, with 12 bases between. The V gene's germline CDR1 is SGHNT and CDR2 YYREEE (reference sequence). CDR3 sequence (DNA): TGTGCCAGCAGCTTGGCCAGCAGGGGTATGAACACTGAAGCTTTCTTT. This encodes CASSLASRGMNTEAFF.

V is TRBV9 and J is TRBJ2-5; 8 positions agree with TRBD1. The CDR3 loop spans 15 amino acids. The V gene's germline CDR1 is SGDLS and CDR2 YYNGEE. V gave up 0 bases and J gave up 5 bases; unmatched junction bases: 6. This CDR3 reads CASSVVTGVGETQYF. Written as DNA, the CDR3 is TGTGCCAGCAGCGTAGTGACAGGGGTAGGGGAGACCCAGTACTTC.

This rearrangement joins TRBV19 to TRBJ1-1; TRBD1 aligns across 11 bases. Losses at the gene ends were 7 bases for V and 1 base for J; bases not matched to a gene: 8. Germline values: CDR1 LNHDA, CDR2 SQIVND (reference sequence). The CDR3 runs 16 residues. Here the CDR3 DNA reads TGTGCCAGTACCACTTGGGACAGGGGGTGGAACACTGAAGCTTTCTTT. Translating it yields CASTTWDRGWNTEAFF.

This chain connects TRBV12-5 to TRBJ2-7, with TRBD1 as a possible D gene (6 bases). The CDR3 consists of 18 residues. Trimming removed 0 bases from V and 7 bases from J, with 25 bases in between. Germline V CDR1 and CDR2: LGHNT, FRNRAP. The CDR3 coding sequence is TGTGCTAGTGGTTTGGTACCATTGGGGGCAGGGATGGCGGTGGAGCAGTACTTC. Translated, it gives CASGLVPLGAGMAVEQYF.

The V call is TRBV6-6, the J call TRBJ1-1; 7 bases fit TRBD1. The ends lost 6 bases at V and 2 bases at J; junction bases unmatched: 3. The CDR3 has 13 residues. Germline V CDR1 and CDR2: MNHNY, SVGAGI (reference sequence). CDR3 sequence: CASRGQLNTEAFF. CDR3 in DNA: TGTGCCAGCAGGGGACAGTTAAACACTGAAGCTTTCTTT.

This rearrangement joins TRBV6-6 to TRBJ1-5, with D unresolved. The CDR3 is 16 amino acids. The V end lost 2 bases, the J end lost 4 bases, and 15 bases lay between the germline ends. Germline CDR1 MNHNY, CDR2 SVGAGI (reference sequence). The chain's CDR3 is CASSYGGLQLNQPQHF. CDR3 DNA: TGTGCCAGCAGTTACGGAGGCCTACAATTAAATCAGCCCCAGCATTTT.

The V and J genes are TRBV5-6 and TRBJ2-4; 8 bases fit TRBD2. Trimming removed 5 bases from V and 8 bases from J; junction bases left unmatched: 6. CDR1 is SGHDT, CDR2 YYEEEE, per germline. The CDR3 is made up of 13 amino acids. CDR3 sequence (DNA): TGTGCCAGCAGTTCGGGAGGGGTACACATTCAGTACTTC. Translating gives CASSSGGVHIQYF.

This clone was counted a few times. The CDR3 loop reads CASSLWPGNTIYF. CDR3 nucleotide sequence: TGTGCCAGCTCGTTATGGCCTGGAAACACCATATATTTT. The rearrangement joins TRBV18 to TRBJ1-3; D call uncertain. CDR3 size: 13 residues. V gave up 6 bases and J gave up 2 bases, with 8 bases separating them. Germline CDR1 reads KGHSH; CDR2 reads LQKENI.

This rearrangement joins TRBV5-8 to TRBJ2-5; 14 bases agree with TRBD2. The CDR3 is 16 residues long. Germline-derived CDR1 and CDR2 are SGHTS and YDEGEE. Trimming cost V 4 bases and J 4 bases; bases outside gene matches: 6. DNA for the CDR3: TGTGCCAGCAGCCCCGGACTAGCGGGAGGTGGAGAGACCCAGTACTTC. Residues: CASSPGLAGGGETQYF. Full variable domain (remainder filled in from reference TRBV5-8 and TRBJ2-5): EAGVTQSPTHLIKTRGQQATLRCSPISGHTSVYWYQQALGLGLQFLLWYDEGEERNRGNFPPRFSGRQFPNYSSELNVNALELEDSALYLCASSPGLAGGGETQYFGPGTRLLVL.

The V call is TRBV7-2, the J call TRBJ2-5; D unresolved. Germline CDR1 and CDR2: SGHTA and FQGNSA. CDR3 length equals 14 residues. Deletions cut 1 base from V and 5 bases from J, with 11 bases between. Here the CDR3 reads CASSLVGLLETQYF. The CDR3 DNA follows: TGTGCCAGCAGCTTAGTCGGTCTACTTGAGACCCAGTACTTC.

The chain couples TRBV2 to TRBJ1-2, with D hard to call. The V end was cut by 0 bases, the J end by 7 bases, with 18 bases between. This CDR3 spans 16 amino acids. Per the germline V gene, CDR1 is SNHLY and CDR2 is FYNNEI. The CDR3 region is CASSEAGSTRLGGYTF. The CDR3 region has the DNA TGTGCCAGCAGTGAAGCGGGGTCGACAAGACTAGGTGGCTACACCTTC.

V is TRBV6-1 and J is TRBJ1-2; D unclear. V was cut by 4 bases and J by 5 bases, with 8 bases left in between. The CDR3 spans 12 residues. CDR1 is MNHNS, CDR2 SASEGT, per germline. The CDR3 coding sequence is TGTGCCAGCAGTGCAGGAGGATATGGCTACACCTTC. Translated: CASSAGGYGYTF.

The chain joins TRBV19 to TRBJ1-5, with TRBD1 identical over 7 bases. V was pared by 2 bases and J by 3 bases, with 7 bases of the junction left unmatched. There are 16 residues in the CDR3. Germline V gene sequence: CDR1 LNHDA, CDR2 SQIVND (reference sequence). The CDR3 here is CASSIRDSSFNQPQHF. The CDR3 DNA reads TGTGCCAGTAGTATAAGGGACAGTTCCTTCAATCAGCCCCAGCATTTT.

This clone has just one count. V is TRBV5-1 and J is TRBJ2-5; 9 nucleotides agree with TRBD1. There are 14 residues in the CDR3. With V trimmed by 5 bases and J by 7 bases, 9 bases remained unmatched. Germline lookup yields CDR1 SGHRS and CDR2 YFSETQ. CDR3 in amino acids: CASRPTGGSGTQYF. The CDR3 nucleotides read TGCGCCAGCAGACCGACAGGGGGTTCGGGGACCCAGTACTTC. Full variable domain (remainder filled in from reference TRBV5-1 and TRBJ2-5): KAGVTQTPRYLIKTRGQQVTLSCSPISGHRSVSWYQQTPGQGLQFLFEYFSETQRNKGNFPGRFSGRQFSNSRSEMNVSTLELGDSALYLCASRPTGGSGTQYFGPGTRLLVL.

V gene TRBV9 combines with J gene TRBJ1-2; D is possibly TRBD1 (5 bases). CDR3 length equals 15 residues. V gave up 4 bases and J gave up 0 bases, with 13 bases separating them. Per germline, CDR1 SGDLS and CDR2 YYNGEE. CDR3 DNA sequence: TGTGCCAGCAGCTCCTCGACAGCTACTAACTATGGCTACACCTTC. Translation: CASSSSTATNYGYTF.

The chain uses TRBV7-8 and TRBJ2-1, with 10 bases identical to TRBD2. The trim removed 3 bases at V and 5 bases at J, leaving 4 bases unmatched. This CDR3 has 15 amino acids. CDR1 SGHVS and CDR2 FQNEAQ come from the germline V gene. As DNA, the CDR3 is TGTGCCAGCAGCTTTTCAGGACTAGCGGACAATGAGCAGTTCTTC. Amino acids: CASSFSGLADNEQFF.

The chain joins TRBV13 to TRBJ2-1; D is unresolved. Deletions cut 0 bases from V and 2 bases from J, with 11 bases between. From germline, CDR1 is PRHDT and CDR2 FYEKMQ (reference sequence). CDR3 length: 16 amino acids. The DNA for the CDR3 is TGTGCCAGCAGCTTAGGCCGGAGCGCAGCCTACAATGAGCAGTTCTTC. The encoded protein is CASSLGRSAAYNEQFF.

This chain uses TRBV6-1 with TRBJ2-7; no definite D call. Germline assignment: CDR1 MNHNS and CDR2 SASEGT. This CDR3 contains 15 residues. V lost 5 bases to trimming and J lost 0 bases, with 14 bases between them. CDR3 residues: CASSFETDNSYEQYF. The CDR3 region has the DNA TGTGCCAGCAGTTTCGAGACTGATAACTCCTACGAGCAGTACTTC.

In this sample, this clone turned up once. This chain's CDR3 is CASSYSPRDTQYF. In nucleotides, the CDR3 is TGTGCCAGCAGTTACTCACCCAGAGATACGCAGTATTTT. The chain links TRBV6-5 to TRBJ2-3; no definite D call. Germline CDR1 and CDR2: MNHEY and SVGAGI. Deletions cut 0 bases from V and 5 bases from J, with 6 bases between. This CDR3 contains 13 residues.

This clone was observed once. V is TRBV18 and J is TRBJ1-5; D gene ambiguous. The CDR3 runs to 16 residues. Trimming removed 2 bases from V and 1 base from J, with 12 bases in between. Looked up from germline, CDR1 is KGHSH and CDR2 is LQKENI. The CDR3 protein is CASSPSLGGSNQPQHF. The CDR3 bases are TGTGCCAGCTCACCATCCCTTGGCGGGAGCAATCAGCCCCAGCATTTT.

The chain is built from TRBV2 and TRBJ2-6, with 9 bases lining up with TRBD1. V trimming: 6 bases; J trimming: 0 bases; junction bases outside the gene matches: 9. The CDR3 totals 18 residues. Germline CDR1 and CDR2: SNHLY and FYNNEI. The CDR3 DNA is TGTGCCAGCAGGGGGCTCGGACAGGGGCACTCTGGGGCCAACGTCCTGACTTTC. Protein product: CASRGLGQGHSGANVLTF. Looking up the rest from reference TRBV2 and TRBJ2-6 gives the full variable domain: EPEVTQTPSHQVTQMGQEVILRCVPISNHLYFYWYRQILGQKVEFLVSFYNNEISEKSEIFDDQFSVERPDGSNFTLKIRSTKLEDSAMYFCASRGLGQGHSGANVLTFGAGSRLTVL.

The chain couples TRBV19 to TRBJ1-5; 7 bases map to TRBD1. This CDR3 has 17 amino acids. Germline CDR1 LNHDA, CDR2 SQIVND (reference sequence). V trimming: 4 bases; J trimming: 2 bases; junction bases outside the gene matches: 11. The CDR3 DNA is TGTGCCAGTAGTACCGGGACTTACCAGGGGGGCAATCAGCCCCAGCATTTT. This codes for CASSTGTYQGGNQPQHF. Supplemented by reference TRBV19 and TRBJ1-5, the full variable domain reads DGGITQSPKYLFRKEGQNVTLSCEQNLNHDAMYWYRQDPGQGLRLIYYSQIVNDFQKGDIAEGYSVSREKKESFPLTVTSAQKNPTAFYLCASSTGTYQGGNQPQHFGDGTRLSIL.

The genes are TRBV7-2 and TRBJ2-1, with 15 bases fitting TRBD2. This CDR3 is 18 amino acids long. CDR1 SGHTA and CDR2 FQGNSA come from the germline V gene. J was trimmed by 4 bases and V by 1 base; bases with no gene match: 5. CDR3 nucleotides: TGTGCCAGCAGCTTAGTGGGACTAGCGGGGGGCCGATACAATGAGCAGTTCTTC. This translates into CASSLVGLAGGRYNEQFF.

V and J are TRBV10-3 and TRBJ2-7, with a tentative D call TRBD1 (6 bases). Germline CDR1 and CDR2: ENHRY and SYGVKD. This CDR3 spans 15 amino acids. Trimming removed 4 bases from V and 0 bases from J, with 13 bases in between. The DNA of the CDR3 is TGTGCCATCAGTGGTCTAGAGGGACACTCCTACGAGCAGTACTTC. The encoded protein is CAISGLEGHSYEQYF.

In DNA, the CDR3 is TGTGCCAGTAGTCCCCGCGGAGGCGGGAGCCTCTCCTACGAGCAGTACTTC. Protein: CASSPRGGGSLSYEQYF. The chain combines TRBV19 with TRBJ2-7; TRBD2 agrees at 7 bases. Germline V CDR1 and CDR2: LNHDA, SQIVND (reference sequence). This CDR3 has 17 amino acids. V was pared by 5 bases and J by 0 bases, with 13 bases of the junction left unmatched.